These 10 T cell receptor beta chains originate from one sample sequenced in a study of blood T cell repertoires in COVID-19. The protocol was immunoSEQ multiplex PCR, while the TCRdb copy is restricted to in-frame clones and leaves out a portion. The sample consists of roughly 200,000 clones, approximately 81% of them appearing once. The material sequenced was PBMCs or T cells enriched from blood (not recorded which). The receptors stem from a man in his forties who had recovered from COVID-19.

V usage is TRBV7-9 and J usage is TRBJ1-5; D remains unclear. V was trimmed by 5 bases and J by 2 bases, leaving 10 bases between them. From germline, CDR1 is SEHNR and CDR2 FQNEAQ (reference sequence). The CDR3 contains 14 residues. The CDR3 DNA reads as TGTGCCAGCAGCCCATCTATCGGCAATCAGCCCCAGCATTTT. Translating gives CASSPSIGNQPQHF.

The CDR3 loop is CASRRNRGEKLFF. The CDR3 bases are TGTGCCAGCAGGCGTAACAGGGGAGAAAAACTGTTTTTT. This chain connects TRBV2 to TRBJ1-4; 7 bases are shared with TRBD1. The germline V gene has CDR1 SNHLY and CDR2 FYNNEI. The length of the CDR3 is 13 residues. J gave up 8 bases and V 6 bases, and 6 bases lay outside the gene matches.

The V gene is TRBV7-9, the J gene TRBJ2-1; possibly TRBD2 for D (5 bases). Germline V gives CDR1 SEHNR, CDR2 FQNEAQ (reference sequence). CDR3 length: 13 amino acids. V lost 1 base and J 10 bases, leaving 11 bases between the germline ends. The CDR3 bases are TGTGCCAGCAGCTTAGTTGCGGGCGGGGAGCAGTTCTTC. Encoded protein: CASSLVAGGEQFF. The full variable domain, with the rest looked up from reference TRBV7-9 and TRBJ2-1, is DTGVSQNPRHKITKRGQNVTFRCDPISEHNRLYWYRQTLGQGPEFLTYFQNEAQLEKSRLLSDRFSAERPKGSFSTLEIQRTEQGDSAMYLCASSLVAGGEQFFGPGTRLTVL.

CDR3 sequence (DNA): TGTGCCAGCAGCTCGACAGGGGCGTATGGCTACACCTTC. Encoded protein: CASSSTGAYGYTF. The rearrangement joins TRBV5-4 to TRBJ1-2; the match to TRBD1 covers 8 bases. J gave up 5 bases and V 3 bases, and 3 bases lay outside the gene matches. The CDR3 runs to 13 residues. Germline lookup yields CDR1 SGHNT and CDR2 YYREEE (reference sequence).

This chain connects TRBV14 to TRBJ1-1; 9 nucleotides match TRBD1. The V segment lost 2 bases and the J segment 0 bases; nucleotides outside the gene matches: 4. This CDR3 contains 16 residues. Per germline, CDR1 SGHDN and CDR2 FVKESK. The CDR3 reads CASSQYRGRLNTEAFF. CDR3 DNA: TGTGCCAGCAGCCAATACAGGGGGCGTTTGAACACTGAAGCTTTCTTT.

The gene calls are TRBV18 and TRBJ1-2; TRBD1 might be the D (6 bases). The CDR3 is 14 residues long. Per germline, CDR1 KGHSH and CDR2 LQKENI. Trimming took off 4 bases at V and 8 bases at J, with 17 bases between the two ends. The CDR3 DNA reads TGTGCCAGCTCACTACCTACAGGGTTAGGCGGCTACACCTTC. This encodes CASSLPTGLGGYTF.

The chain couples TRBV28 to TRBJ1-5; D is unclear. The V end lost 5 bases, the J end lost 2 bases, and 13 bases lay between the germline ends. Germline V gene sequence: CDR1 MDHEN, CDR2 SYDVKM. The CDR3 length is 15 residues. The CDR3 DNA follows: TGTGCCAGCAGTAGGAGGACTTATGGCAATCAGCCCCAGCATTTT. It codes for CASSRRTYGNQPQHF.

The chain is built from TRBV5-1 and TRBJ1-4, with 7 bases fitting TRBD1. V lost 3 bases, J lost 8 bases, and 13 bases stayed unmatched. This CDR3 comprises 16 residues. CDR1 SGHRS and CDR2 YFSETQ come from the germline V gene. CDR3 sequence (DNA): TGCGCCAGCAGCTCAGACTACAGGGGAAGAGGGGAAAAACTGTTTTTT. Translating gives CASSSDYRGRGEKLFF.

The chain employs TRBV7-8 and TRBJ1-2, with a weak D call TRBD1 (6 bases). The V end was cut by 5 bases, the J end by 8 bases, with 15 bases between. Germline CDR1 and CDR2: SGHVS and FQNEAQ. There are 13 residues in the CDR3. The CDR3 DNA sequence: TGTGCCAGCAGCCGATACAGGGAAACCGGCTACACCTTC. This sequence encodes CASSRYRETGYTF.

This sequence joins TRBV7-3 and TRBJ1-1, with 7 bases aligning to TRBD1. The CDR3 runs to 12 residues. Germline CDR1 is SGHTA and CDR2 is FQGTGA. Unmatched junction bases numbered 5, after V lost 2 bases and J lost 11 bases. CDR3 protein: CASSLAGGGAFF. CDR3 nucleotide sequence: TGTGCCAGCAGCTTAGCAGGGGGTGGGGCTTTCTTT.